This TCR beta chain was sequenced for a study of T cell repertoires in cytomegalovirus infection. Study background: Alongside well-studied HLA-B-restricted CMV epitopes, recently identified HLA-C-restricted CMV epitopes were also used. Through public TCR beta signatures, both CMV infection and matching HLA type were indicated.

MiXCR was run by TCRdb on the reads, yielding one entry per CDR3 protein. The data show 570,000 or so distinct CDR3 sequences, around 40% seen once. The CDR3 runs to 16 residues. The V gene end was trimmed by 4 bases and the J gene end by 5 bases; junction bases not matched to a gene: 12. Germline V lookup: CDR1 SGHVS, CDR2 FNYEAQ. As to this clonotype: Its antigen is unidentified.

Findings and caveats of the study: Pooled public TCR beta family frequency picked out CMV carriers with the relevant HLA. The ex vivo response showed dominance by HLA-C-restricted CMV-specific TCR beta clonotypes.

This receptor was identified in a human donor in good health (CMV status not recorded). Some clones in this sample may be carry-over from other donors' samples. The sequencing here drew on cultured PBMCs, taken from culture after CMV antigen stimulation. The chain has TRBV7-6 and TRBJ1-2, with 8 nucleotides matching TRBD1. CDR3: CASSSTGTGDYYGYTF. CDR3 sequence (DNA): TGTGCCAGCAGCTCTACCGGGACAGGAGATTATTATGGCTACACCTTC. Combining the CDR3 with reference TRBV7-6 and TRBJ1-2 gives the whole variable domain GAGVSQSPRYKVTKRGQDVALRCDPISGHVSLYWYRQALGQGPEFLTYFNYEAQQDKSGLPNDRFSAERPEGSISTLTIQRTEQRDSAMYRCASSSTGTGDYYGYTFGSGTRLTVV.